Listed below are T cell receptor beta chains from one sample, sequenced in a study of cytomegalovirus exposure and HLA in healthy donors. Repertoires were generated with immunoSEQ multiplex PCR, while TCRdb's copy carries only in-frame clones and drops some. Of approximately 120,000 clones listed, 81% are singletons. Specimen: PBMCs. These receptors originate from a woman in her twenties or thirties in good health and CMV-seronegative. Both conserved end residues are part of each CDR3. A D gene is named only where the DNA matches it firmly. Clone size is stated in some rows and not others, as once, few, many or a class when expanded.

J: TRBJ2-3
size: NA
V: TRBV7-3
D: NA
DNA: TGTGCCAGCAGCCCGAGCGCTAGCACAGATACGCAGTATTTT
CDR3: CASSPSASTDTQYF

J: TRBJ1-2
size: NA
V: TRBV6-1
D: TRBD1
DNA: TGTGCCAGCAGTGGTGACAGGGGGCCGCGTGGCTACACCTTC
CDR3: CASSGDRGPRGYTF

J: TRBJ1-3
size: NA
V: TRBV19
D: NA
DNA: TGTGCCAGTAGTATTGTATTCCGGGAATCTGGAAACACCATATATTTT
CDR3: CASSIVFRESGNTIYF

J: TRBJ2-1
size: NA
V: TRBV19
D: NA
DNA: TGTGCCAGTAGTACCACAGGGGGGGGAGGAGGTGAGCAGTTCTTC
CDR3: CASSTTGGGGGEQFF

J: TRBJ2-3
size: NA
V: TRBV28
D: NA
DNA: TGTGCCAGCAGTTTTGGGGCCACAGATACGCAGTATTTT
CDR3: CASSFGATDTQYF

J: TRBJ2-5
size: NA
V: TRBV5-6
D: NA
DNA: TGTGCCAGCAGCTTGGTCGGGAGTGGGGCTCGGGAGACCCAGTACTTC
CDR3: CASSLVGSGARETQYF

J: TRBJ1-2
size: NA
V: TRBV7-9
D: TRBD1
DNA: TGTGCCAGCACCAAAAGGATACAGGGGGCCTATGGCTACACCTTC
CDR3: CASTKRIQGAYGYTF

J: TRBJ2-5
size: NA
V: TRBV18
D: TRBD2
DNA: TGTGCCAGCTCACCAAACGGGAGGGCCAGGGAGACCCAGTACTTC
CDR3: CASSPNGRARETQYF

J: TRBJ2-2
size: once
V: TRBV11-2
D: TRBD1
DNA: TGTGCCAGCAGCCCCACAAGGGACAGGGGGCGCCACGGGGAGCTGTTTTTT
CDR3: CASSPTRDRGRHGELFF

J: TRBJ2-7
size: once
V: TRBV18
D: TRBD2
DNA: TGTGCCAGCTCACTAGCGGGAGGGGCGAACGAGCAGTACTTC
CDR3: CASSLAGGANEQYF

J: TRBJ2-5
size: NA
V: TRBV27
D: TRBD1
DNA: TGTGCCAGCAGTCCAACTACCTGGCCGCAGGGGGCTGAGGAGACCCAGTACTTC
CDR3: CASSPTTWPQGAEETQYF

J: TRBJ1-3
size: NA
V: TRBV5-1
D: TRBD1
DNA: TGCGCCAGCAGCGTGACAGGGGGAATTGGAAACACCATATATTTT
CDR3: CASSVTGGIGNTIYF

J: TRBJ1-2
size: NA
V: TRBV19
D: TRBD1
DNA: TGTGCCAGTACCACAGGGACAGACTATGGCTACACCTTC
CDR3: CASTTGTDYGYTF

J: TRBJ1-5
size: NA
V: TRBV28
D: TRBD1
DNA: TGTGCCACATATACCGGGACAGGGGATCAGCCCCAGCATTTT
CDR3: CATYTGTGDQPQHF

J: TRBJ2-5
size: NA
V: TRBV5-6
D: NA
DNA: TGTGCCAGCAGCTTTTTTTCGGACACCCAGTACCAAGAGACCCAGTACTTC
CDR3: CASSFFSDTQYQETQYF

J: TRBJ1-1
size: NA
V: TRBV5-1
D: TRBD1
DNA: TGCGCCAGCAGCTTTGGAGGGGGCGTTAACTTTGAAGCTTTCTTT
CDR3: CASSFGGGVNFEAFF

J: TRBJ2-7
size: NA
V: TRBV14
D: TRBD1
DNA: TGTGCCAGCAGTCATGGGACAGGGGGTTCCTACGAGCAGTACTTC
CDR3: CASSHGTGGSYEQYF

J: TRBJ2-4
size: NA
V: TRBV6-5
D: TRBD1
DNA: TGTGCCAGTCAGGGGGCAGGAAACATTCAGTACTTC
CDR3: CASQGAGNIQYF

J: TRBJ2-7
size: NA
V: TRBV7-9
D: TRBD1
DNA: TGTTCCAGCAGCTTAATTCAAGGACAGGGGGCTTTATACGAGCAGTACTTC
CDR3: CSSSLIQGQGALYEQYF

J: TRBJ2-5
size: NA
V: TRBV5-1
D: NA
DNA: TGCGCCAGCAGTAGAGAGCTAGAAGAGACCCAGTACTTC
CDR3: CASSRELEETQYF

J: TRBJ2-7
size: NA
V: TRBV10-3
D: TRBD2
DNA: TGTGCCATTTCTCGTGGACTAGCGGGTGCCTACGAGCAGTACTTC
CDR3: CAISRGLAGAYEQYF

J: TRBJ2-5
size: NA
V: TRBV27
D: TRBD2
DNA: TGTGCCAGCACGAGCGGGAGGAACTCCGAGACCCAGTACTTC
CDR3: CASTSGRNSETQYF